The table lists the clone carrying this TCR beta chain with a few counts. Its antigen is not known. Method: immunoSEQ multiplex PCR; TCRdb's copy keeps in-frame clones and lacks some. The table has 140,000 to 150,000 clones, about 92% seen once; the top ten hold under 2%. The data were obtained in a study of T cell responses to AZD1222 COVID-19 vaccine. Looking at the study overall: Pooled samples include second doses given at about 4 or 12 weeks.

Findings and limits, study-wide: Donors were chiefly white British, with a greater number of females, and clonal diversity was perhaps underestimated.

V was pared by 1 base and J by 5 bases, with 21 bases between. Germline V CDR1 and CDR2: SGHRS, YFSETQ. This CDR3 contains 17 residues. The chain recombines TRBV5-1 with TRBJ1-1; D perhaps matches TRBD1 (6 bases). The input for sequencing was peripheral blood, taken on day 0 of AZD1222 vaccination. The TCR sequence derives from an adult in good health. The CDR3 DNA sequence: TGCGCCAGCAGCTTGCTAAATAACAGGGTCGGGGGAACTGAAGCTTTCTTT. Protein product: CASSLLNNRVGGTEAFF.